The 17 T cell receptor beta chains below were found in one sample sequenced in a study of T cell responses to AZD1222 COVID-19 vaccine. Data came from immunoSEQ multiplex PCR; TCRdb stores just in-frame clones and leaves some out. The profile shows about 220,000 clones, approximately 94% of them singletons. Sequencing used peripheral blood, obtained on day 0 of MenACWY control vaccination. These receptors were collected from an adult in good health.

The J gene is TRBJ1-1, the V gene TRBV5-4, with 7 bases fitting TRBD1. CDR3 length equals 14 residues. The J segment lost 4 bases and the V segment lost 2 bases, leaving 5 bases of the junction unmatched. Germline V gene lookup returns CDR1 SGHNT and CDR2 YYREEE (reference sequence). Written as DNA, the CDR3 is TGTGCCAGCAGCTTACAGGGGATTGGCACTGAAGCTTTCTTT. Translating it yields CASSLQGIGTEAFF. The whole variable domain, filled in from reference TRBV5-4 and TRBJ1-1, reads ETGVTQSPTHLIKTRGQQVTLRCSSQSGHNTVSWYQQALGQGPQFIFQYYREEENGRGNFPPRFSGLQFPNYSSELNVNALELDDSALYLCASSLQGIGTEAFFGQGTRLTVV.

CDR3 DNA sequence: TGCGCCAGCAGCACATCAGGGGGTTATTATGGCTACACCTTC. This translates into CASSTSGGYYGYTF. The gene calls are TRBV5-1 and TRBJ1-2, with 7 bases identical to TRBD1. Trimming removed 4 bases from V and 5 bases from J; junction bases left unmatched: 8. This CDR3 contains 14 residues. Looked up from germline, CDR1 is SGHRS and CDR2 is YFSETQ.

This clone was seen only once. The chain joins TRBV10-3 to TRBJ1-5; 7 bases align to TRBD1. The CDR3 length is 12 residues. CDR1 ENHRY and CDR2 SYGVKD come from the germline V gene. Unmatched junction bases numbered 3, after V lost 9 bases and J lost 4 bases. The DNA for the CDR3 is TGTGCCATAGGACAGGAGAATCAGCCCCAGCATTTT. This translates into CAIGQENQPQHF.

The chain employs TRBV3-1 (or the pseudogene TRBV3-2) and TRBJ2-6, with no clear D. Trimming removed 2 bases from V and 4 bases from J, with 6 bases in between. Germline CDR1 is LGHDT and CDR2 is YNNKEL (reference sequence). This CDR3 comprises 14 residues. The CDR3 is CASSQSPGANVLTF. The DNA for the CDR3 is TGTGCCAGCAGCCAATCACCCGGGGCCAACGTCCTGACTTTC.

This chain's CDR3 is CASRSQTLSNEKLFF. The CDR3 DNA reads as TGCGCCAGCCGCTCCCAGACACTGAGTAATGAAAAACTGTTTTTT. The chain has TRBV5-1 and TRBJ1-4, with unresolved D. Germline loops: CDR1 SGHRS, CDR2 YFSETQ. The CDR3 totals 15 residues. V was clipped by 7 bases and J by 4 bases, with 17 bases between them.

The chain combines TRBV5-4 with TRBJ1-2; D may be TRBD1 (6 bases). The germline V gene encodes CDR1 SGHNT and CDR2 YYREEE (reference sequence). This CDR3 region has 16 residues. V lost 3 bases and J lost 4, with 19 bases in between. The CDR3 loop is CASSSTELTRGYGYTF. The CDR3 nucleotides read TGTGCCAGCAGCTCAACCGAACTTACCAGGGGCTATGGCTACACCTTC. Variable domain in full (rest from reference TRBV5-4 and TRBJ1-2): ETGVTQSPTHLIKTRGQQVTLRCSSQSGHNTVSWYQQALGQGPQFIFQYYREEENGRGNFPPRFSGLQFPNYSSELNVNALELDDSALYLCASSSTELTRGYGYTFGSGTRLTVV.

The chain employs TRBV7-6 and TRBJ1-4, with D possibly being TRBD1 (6 bases). V gave up 0 bases and J gave up 8 bases, with 13 bases separating them. The CDR3 is made up of 15 amino acids. CDR1 SGHVS and CDR2 FNYEAQ come from the germline V gene. As DNA, the CDR3 is TGTGCCAGCAGCTTAGCGGGGGGCGAGGGGGAAAAACTGTTTTTT. This sequence encodes CASSLAGGEGEKLFF.

This clone was detected only once. The chain joins TRBV6-5 to TRBJ1-4; D remains ambiguous. The V gene lost 0 bases and the J gene lost 8 bases, with 13 bases spanning the gap. The CDR3 totals 15 residues. Germline V lookup: CDR1 MNHEY, CDR2 SVGAGI. CDR3 in amino acids: CASSYSERQAEKLFF. As DNA, the CDR3 is TGTGCCAGCAGTTACTCAGAGCGGCAGGCGGAAAAACTGTTTTTT.

This chain uses TRBV5-8 with TRBJ2-5; maybe TRBD2 (6 bases). The CDR3 is 15 residues long. CDR1 and CDR2 from the germline V gene are SGHTS and YDEGEE. The V end lost 0 bases, the J end lost 2 bases, and 11 bases lay between the germline ends. This chain's CDR3 is CASSLAAGRQETQYF. The CDR3 DNA follows: TGTGCCAGCAGCTTGGCGGCAGGGAGGCAAGAGACCCAGTACTTC.

This sequence joins TRBV7-9 and TRBJ2-1; TRBD2 aligns across 9 bases. Germline loops: CDR1 SEHNR, CDR2 FQNEAQ (reference sequence). This CDR3 region has 17 residues. J was trimmed by 9 bases and V by 5 bases; bases with no gene match: 17. The CDR3 nucleotides read TGTGCCAGCAGCCTCCCTTTGGGGATAGCGGGGGAGTTTGAGCAGTTCTTC. Translated: CASSLPLGIAGEFEQFF.

This chain uses TRBV19 with TRBJ2-3; D uncertain. This CDR3 has 16 residues. Germline values: CDR1 LNHDA, CDR2 SQIVND (reference sequence). Between the trimmed V and J ends, which lost 3 bases and 3 bases, there was a span of 16 bases. The CDR3 sequence: CASSITALPNTDTQYF. The CDR3, as DNA: TGTGCCAGTAGTATCACGGCCCTCCCTAATACAGATACGCAGTATTTT.

This chain connects TRBV6-2 or TRBV6-3 to TRBJ2-7, with 7 positions matching TRBD1. The ends lost 5 bases at V and 3 bases at J; junction bases unmatched: 10. Germline loops: CDR1 MNHEY, CDR2 SVGEGT. This CDR3 is 15 amino acids long. The CDR3 DNA reads as TGTGCCAGCAGTCTAACCGGGACAGCTGACTACGAGCAGTACTTC. It encodes CASSLTGTADYEQYF.

In its sample, this clone was seen once. CDR3: CASRAGGGQGPSSYNSPLHF. The CDR3 nucleotides read TGTGCCAGCCGGGCTGGGGGAGGACAGGGTCCGAGCTCCTATAATTCACCCCTCCACTTT. The chain uses TRBV3-1 (or the pseudogene TRBV3-2) and TRBJ1-6, with 8 bases that match TRBD1. This CDR3 has 20 residues. V lost 8 bases, J lost 0 bases, and 18 bases stayed unmatched. Germline lookup yields CDR1 LGHDT and CDR2 YNNKEL (reference sequence).

This clone was seen more than once but under ten times. The rearrangement uses TRBV5-6 and TRBJ2-2; a possible D gene is TRBD1 (6 bases). V lost 0 bases and J lost 0, with 9 bases in between. The CDR3 covers 16 residues. In germline, CDR1 is SGHDT, CDR2 YYEEEE. The CDR3 is CASSLAGTSNTGELFF. The CDR3, as DNA: TGTGCCAGCAGCTTGGCGGGGACATCGAACACCGGGGAGCTGTTTTTT.

The genes are TRBV5-1 and TRBJ2-4; 7 nucleotides match TRBD1. The germline V gene encodes CDR1 SGHRS and CDR2 YFSETQ. The V segment lost 5 bases and the J segment 0 bases; nucleotides outside the gene matches: 20. The CDR3 is made up of 20 amino acids. CDR3 amino acids: CASRSGLRDSTFLAKNIQYF. CDR3 DNA: TGCGCCAGCAGATCTGGCTTACGGGACAGTACATTCCTAGCCAAAAACATTCAGTACTTC.

V and J are TRBV19 and TRBJ2-5; D is unresolved. The V and J ends lost 3 bases and 7 bases respectively, with 12 bases between them. This CDR3 spans 13 amino acids. Per germline, CDR1 LNHDA and CDR2 SQIVND (reference sequence). CDR3 amino acids: CASSMAHSGTQYF. CDR3 coding DNA: TGTGCCAGTAGTATGGCGCACTCGGGGACCCAGTACTTC.

The chain has TRBV19 and TRBJ2-6; D remains ambiguous. Trimming shortened V by 5 bases and J by 0 bases, and 5 bases separated the two germline ends. Germline values: CDR1 LNHDA, CDR2 SQIVND (reference sequence). There are 14 residues in the CDR3. CDR3 DNA: TGTGCCAGTAGTGCCCTCTCTGGGGCCAACGTCCTGACTTTC. Its translation is CASSALSGANVLTF.